The 28 T cell receptor beta chains below all came from one sample that was sequenced in a study of T-cell reconstitution after alpha-beta-depleted transplantation in children. Unique molecular identifiers were built into the TCRbeta library. TCRdb independently ran MiXCR on the PCR reads; one entry per CDR3 protein. The data hold around 670,000 distinct CDR3 sequences, with 10% to 15% observed a single time. The sequences come from PBMCs, collected before TCRalphabeta/CD19-depleted stem cell transplant. The receptors shown here come from a girl aged 2 to 9 with congenital amegakaryocytic thrombocytopenia, due to receive a stem cell transplant.

To note about this clonotype: A much larger clone lies one base from this, so it may be a read error. The V gene is TRBV12-3 or TRBV12-4, the J gene TRBJ1-1; no firm D call. V lost 5 bases, J lost 11 bases, and 15 bases lay in between. This CDR3 is built from 12 residues. The CDR3 bases are TGTGCCAGCAGTCCAGGACGGCATGACGCTTTCTTT. Amino acid sequence: CASSPGRHDAFF.

This clonotype occurred many times. J is TRBJ2-5 and V is TRBV29-1; D possibly corresponds to TRBD1 (6 bases). Germline lookup yields CDR1 SQVTM and CDR2 ANQGSEA. V lost 2 bases and J lost 2, with 12 bases in between. CDR3 length equals 14 residues. This CDR3 reads CSVELPTGQETQYF. The CDR3 DNA follows: TGCAGCGTTGAACTTCCTACAGGGCAAGAGACCCAGTACTTC.

Many counts were recorded for this clonotype. The chain uses TRBV7-9 and TRBJ2-7, with 9 nucleotides matching TRBD2. Trimming cost V 6 bases and J 4 bases; bases outside gene matches: 7. CDR3 length equals 14 residues. Germline V gives CDR1 SEHNR, CDR2 FQNEAQ (reference sequence). The CDR3 sequence is CASRDLAGTYEQYF. In DNA, the CDR3 is TGTGCCAGCAGAGACCTAGCGGGAACATACGAGCAGTACTTC.

The chain is built from TRBV28 and TRBJ2-7; no definite D call. Germline CDR1 is MDHEN and CDR2 is SYDVKM. V was shortened by 2 bases and J by 5 bases, with 10 bases between the two germline ends. The CDR3 covers 13 residues. Here the CDR3 DNA reads TGTGCCAGCAGTTTAGGATGGTCGGACGAGCAGTACTTC. It translates to CASSLGWSDEQYF.

This clonotype has a count of ten or more. The chain recombines TRBV29-1 with TRBJ2-5; D uncertain. Trimming left V 5 bases short and J 2 bases short, with 6 bases between. From germline, CDR1 is SQVTM and CDR2 ANQGSEA. The CDR3 has 11 residues. For the CDR3, the DNA is TGCAGCGTTCTCCTACAAGAGACCCAGTACTTC. Its translation: CSVLLQETQYF.

Worth noting for this clonotype: A single base separates this from a much larger clone, so it may be a read error. V and J are TRBV10-3 and TRBJ2-1, with no clear D. The CDR3 extends over 15 amino acids. Germline CDR1 and CDR2: ENHRY and SYGVKD. The CDR3 DNA follows: TGTGCCATCAGTGAGTCGAATGTAGCTTACAATGAGCAGATCTTC. Encoded protein: CAISESNVAYNEQIF.

This clonotype was recorded at least ten times. V gene TRBV5-1 combines with J gene TRBJ1-1, with 9 bases fitting TRBD1. Germline V gene data show CDR1 as SGHRS and CDR2 as YFSETQ. Trimming took 4 bases from V and 4 from J; bases not matched to a gene: 5. The CDR3 covers 14 residues. DNA for the CDR3: TGCGCCAGCAGCACTATGACAGGGGGCACTGAAGCTTTCTTT. Its translation is CASSTMTGGTEAFF.

In regard to this clonotype: A junction boundary mismatches the germline segment, possibly from a read error. This chain uses TRBV5-1 with TRBJ2-2; D may correspond to TRBD1 or TRBD2 (5 bases each). The V gene's germline CDR1 is SGHRS and CDR2 YFSETQ. This CDR3 comprises 14 residues. For the CDR3, the DNA is TGCGCCCGCAGCCCGCTGGGGGTGACCGGGGAGCTGTTTTTT. This sequence encodes CARSPLGVTGELFF. The variable domain in full, completed from reference TRBV5-1 and TRBJ2-2, reads KAGVTQTPRYLIKTRGQQVTLSCSPISGHRSVSWYQQTPGQGLQFLFEYFSETQRNKGNFPGRFSGRQFSNSRSEMNVSTLELGDSALYLCARSPLGVTGELFFGEGSRLTVL.

Comments on this clonotype: One base away lies a much larger clone, so this may be a sequencing read error. Because it lacks the conserved phenylalanine or tryptophan at the end, this CDR3 is likely a read error. The V gene is TRBV10-3, the J gene TRBJ1-5; D is ambiguous. CDR3 size: 14 residues. Germline V gene sequence: CDR1 ENHRY, CDR2 SYGVKD. V was pared by 8 bases and J by 2 bases, with 13 bases between. CDR3 nucleotide sequence: TGTGCCATCGCGCCGGGTGAGGGCAATCAGCCCCAGCATTAT. The encoded protein is CAIAPGEGNQPQHY.

This clonotype was observed many times. The rearrangement uses TRBV10-3 and TRBJ2-3; 9 nucleotides match TRBD2. V trimming: 7 bases; J trimming: 1 base; junction bases outside the gene matches: 3. Germline V gene sequence: CDR1 ENHRY, CDR2 SYGVKD. The CDR3 length is 14 residues. The CDR3 nucleotides read TGTGCCATCACCTCTAGCGGGGGCACAGATACGCAGTATTTT. Its protein product is CAITSSGGTDTQYF.

This clonotype was seen at least ten times. The V gene is TRBV6-6, the J gene TRBJ1-5; a weak D match, TRBD1 (5 bases). This CDR3 contains 12 residues. V lost 8 bases to trimming and J lost 4 bases, with 9 bases between them. From germline, CDR1 is MNHNY and CDR2 SVGAGI (reference sequence). For the CDR3, the DNA is TGTGCCAGCCGGACACCGAATCAGCCCCAGCATTTT. Residues: CASRTPNQPQHF.

The chain uses TRBV4-1 and TRBJ2-7; tentatively, D is TRBD1 (6 bases). There are 16 residues in the CDR3. CDR1 MGHRA and CDR2 YSYEKL come from the germline V gene. Trimming shortened V by 5 bases and J by 6 bases, and 23 bases separated the two germline ends. CDR3 sequence reads: CASSGENRDGVIEQYF. The DNA of the CDR3 is TGCGCCAGCAGCGGGGAAAACAGGGACGGTGTAATCGAGCAGTACTTC.

Only a few counts were recorded for this clonotype. The rearrangement joins TRBV12-3 or TRBV12-4 to TRBJ1-5, with D unclear. V was trimmed by 5 bases and J by 4 bases, leaving 6 bases between them. CDR3 size: 12 residues. The CDR3 is CASSVLNQPQHF. The CDR3 DNA follows: TGTGCCAGCAGTGTCTTGAATCAGCCCCAGCATTTT.

The chain couples TRBV20-1 to TRBJ2-5; perhaps D is TRBD1 or TRBD2 (6 bases each). V was shortened by 5 bases and J by 1 base, with 14 bases between the two germline ends. This CDR3 is built from 14 residues. Germline CDR1 is DFQATT and CDR2 is SNEGSKA (reference sequence). The CDR3 coding sequence is TGCAGTGCTCCCCCGGGGGCAGGCCAAGAGACCCAGTACTTC. This sequence encodes CSAPPGAGQETQYF.

This clonotype has ten or more counts. The CDR3 here is CASSGSGRSYNEQFF. In DNA form, the CDR3 reads TGTGCCAGCAGTGGTAGCGGGAGGAGCTACAATGAGCAGTTCTTC. The chain couples TRBV12-3 or TRBV12-4 to TRBJ2-1; 10 nucleotides line up with TRBD2. This CDR3 contains 15 residues. With V trimmed by 5 bases and J by 3 bases, 4 bases remained unmatched.

This clonotype came up a few times. This chain links TRBV4-1 with TRBJ1-5; 7 bases agree with TRBD1. CDR1 is MGHRA, CDR2 YSYEKL, per germline. With 4 bases clipped from V and 0 bases from J, the junction kept 12 bases outside the gene matches. CDR3 size: 18 residues. In nucleotides, the CDR3 is TGCGCCAGCAGCCCGAGTTACAGGGGCCCCTATAGCAATCAGCCCCAGCATTTT. It encodes CASSPSYRGPYSNQPQHF.

In its sample, this clonotype was seen many times. The rearrangement joins TRBV2 to TRBJ1-5; D unresolved. Germline values: CDR1 SNHLY, CDR2 FYNNEI. This CDR3 has 13 residues. With 7 bases removed from V and 6 bases from J, the gap between germline ends came to 13 bases. CDR3 DNA: TGTGCCAGCAAAGGCAGGTGGACTCAGCCCCAGCATTTT. It specifies CASKGRWTQPQHF.

This clonotype was observed a single time. The junction differs from germline at one of its ends, possibly a read error. The gene calls are TRBV20-1 and TRBJ2-7; TRBD1 might be the D (5 bases). This CDR3 has 17 amino acids. Germline CDR1 is DFQATT and CDR2 is SNEGSKA (reference sequence). The DNA for the CDR3 is TGCTGTGCTAGTGGAACAGGTGCTGATTTGTTGGCCTACGAGCAGTACTTC. Its protein is CCASGTGADLLAYEQYF.

The table lists this clonotype with a few counts. The chain combines TRBV20-1 with TRBJ2-5; 9 nucleotides match TRBD2. The germline V gene encodes CDR1 DFQATT and CDR2 SNEGSKA (reference sequence). V lost 5 bases and J lost 5; bases outside the gene matches: 9. The CDR3 is 14 amino acids. CDR3 amino acids: CSARRREGLETQYF. CDR3 sequence (DNA): TGCAGTGCTCGGAGGCGGGAGGGCCTGGAGACCCAGTACTTC.

This clonotype showed up many times. The V and J genes are TRBV29-1 and TRBJ2-7; TRBD1 is a possible D gene (6 bases). Trimming cost V 5 bases and J 7 bases, with 24 bases left between them. CDR1 is SQVTM and CDR2 is ANQGSEA in the germline V gene. The CDR3 is made up of 15 amino acids. The CDR3 sequence is CSVISPRDIEREQYF. The CDR3 DNA sequence: TGCAGCGTTATCTCGCCCAGGGACATTGAACGGGAGCAGTACTTC.

This clonotype occurred a few times. The chain uses TRBV5-1 and TRBJ2-5, with 9 bases that match TRBD2. Germline-derived CDR1 and CDR2 are SGHRS and YFSETQ. The CDR3 is 15 residues long. The trim removed 0 bases at V and 2 bases at J, leaving 2 bases unmatched. In DNA form, the CDR3 reads TGCGCCAGCAGCTTGGGTAGCGGGAGTCAAGAGACCCAGTACTTC. It codes for CASSLGSGSQETQYF.

This clonotype was counted ten times or more. The chain employs TRBV7-2 and TRBJ2-1; D tentatively reads TRBD1 or TRBD2 (7 bases each). This CDR3 has 16 residues. Trimming took off 4 bases at V and 4 bases at J, with 17 bases between the two ends. Germline V lookup: CDR1 SGHTA, CDR2 FQGNSA. The CDR3 here is CASSSRPGGGYNEQFF. CDR3 DNA: TGTGCCAGCAGCTCCCGACCAGGGGGGGGATACAATGAGCAGTTCTTC. The full variable domain, its missing parts supplied by reference TRBV7-2 and TRBJ2-1, is GAGVSQSPSNKVTEKGKDVELRCDPISGHTALYWYRQSLGQGLEFLIYFQGNSAPDKSGLPSDRFSAERTGGSVSTLTIQRTQQEDSAVYLCASSSRPGGGYNEQFFGPGTRLTVL.

This clonotype was seen many times. The chain uses TRBV29-1 and TRBJ2-7; TRBD2 matches at 9 bases. Trimming cost V 4 bases and J 5 bases; bases outside gene matches: 6. The CDR3 is 13 amino acids. Germline values: CDR1 SQVTM, CDR2 ANQGSEA. The CDR3 region is CSVGFSGSNEQYF. CDR3 coding DNA: TGCAGCGTTGGTTTTAGCGGGAGCAACGAGCAGTACTTC.

This clonotype was observed many times. This chain connects TRBV29-1 to TRBJ2-5; D remains unclear. Germline CDR1 and CDR2: SQVTM and ANQGSEA. The CDR3 is 15 amino acids. The V gene lost 3 bases and the J gene lost 5 bases, with 19 bases spanning the gap. For the CDR3, the DNA is TGCAGCGTTGAGGGTCGACTGTCATTCAAGGAGACCCAGTACTTC. Protein product: CSVEGRLSFKETQYF.

This clonotype was recorded at least ten times. The chain joins TRBV19 to TRBJ2-4, with a tentative D call TRBD2 (5 bases). CDR1 and CDR2 (germline): LNHDA, SQIVND (reference sequence). The CDR3 consists of 16 residues. The V end was cut by 3 bases, the J end by 7 bases, with 19 bases between. The CDR3 reads CASSITASRQQNIQYF. DNA of the CDR3: TGTGCCAGTAGTATTACGGCTAGCCGCCAGCAGAACATTCAGTACTTC.

This clonotype was observed at least ten times. The CDR3 bases are TGCAGTGCTAGAGCAACGAGCGGGAGCTCCTACAATGAGCAGTTCTTC. This translates into CSARATSGSSYNEQFF. The rearrangement links TRBV20-1 to TRBJ2-1; the match to TRBD2 covers 8 bases. The CDR3 runs to 16 residues. The V and J ends lost 1 base and 0 bases, in that order; junction bases with no gene match: 5. The V gene's germline CDR1 is DFQATT and CDR2 SNEGSKA (reference sequence).

There are many counts of this clonotype. The chain couples TRBV5-1 to TRBJ2-7; D possibly corresponds to TRBD2 (6 bases). Trimming shortened V by 4 bases and J by 3 bases, and 17 bases separated the two germline ends. The germline CDR1 and CDR2 sequences are SGHRS and YFSETQ. The CDR3 spans 15 residues. CDR3 coding DNA: TGCGCCAGCAGCGTTGCCGGGACTCGATACTACGAGCAGTACTTC. Translated: CASSVAGTRYYEQYF.

The sample holds many counts of this clonotype. This chain uses TRBV24-1 with TRBJ1-1; D call uncertain. The germline V gene encodes CDR1 KGHDR and CDR2 SFDVKD. V lost 4 bases, J lost 3 bases, and 2 bases lay in between. The CDR3 is made up of 11 amino acids. The CDR3 nucleotides read TGTGCCACCAGTGACTACACTGAAGCTTTCTTT. Protein product: CATSDYTEAFF.